This T cell receptor (beta chain) emerged from a study of shared clonotypes between healthy human individuals. A CD45RA+ naive subset and a CD45RA-negative memory subset were split from CD4+ cells. This table comes from immunoSEQ multiplex PCR, and its TCRdb copy is limited to in-frame clones, with some not included. The sample contains 1.6 million or so clones, approximately 97% of which appear only once. The CDR3 sequence is 13 residues long. CDR1 MNHEY and CDR2 SMNVEV come from the germline V gene (reference sequence). Trimming removed 3 bases at V and 11 bases at J, with 16 bases between. The rearrangement uses TRBV27 and TRBJ2-5, with D possibly being TRBD2 (6 bases). This receptor was obtained from a young man in good health. Material for sequencing was naive CD4+ T cells sorted from blood. Subset: CD45RA+ positively selected. Here the CDR3 reads CASSLRVGGTQYF. CDR3 bases: TGTGCCAGCAGTTTGAGGGTTGGGGGGACTCAGTACTTC.